The source of this TCR beta chain is a study of blood T cell repertoires in COVID-19. Study background: Donors in the United States, Italy and Spain gave samples during acute or convalescent COVID-19. T cells, B-cell-depleted T cells, or PBMCs supplied cDNA or gDNA.

This table comes from immunoSEQ multiplex PCR, and its TCRdb copy is limited to in-frame clones, with some not included. This table holds tens of thousands of clones, more than 80% found once. Trimming removed 3 bases at V and 4 bases at J, with 10 bases between. Germline V gene data show CDR1 as MDHEN and CDR2 as SYDVKM. The CDR3 consists of 13 residues. The sequence was obtained from an elderly woman with acute or convalescent COVID-19. This chain uses TRBV28 with TRBJ2-7; TRBD1 might be the D (5 bases). The sample was peripheral blood. The CDR3 DNA follows: TGTGCCAGCAGTTTGGGGCCCTTTTACGAGCAGTACTTC. Residues: CASSLGPFYEQYF.